The 17 T cell receptor beta chains given below trace back to one sample, sequenced in a study of beta chain features in type 1 diabetes. The isolated RNA, all of it, was reverse transcribed, so expressed TCRB transcripts were what got sequenced. TCRdb's copy holds only in-frame clones and misses some; the assay was immunoSEQ multiplex PCR. The sample yields about 320,000 clones, 12% to 15% seen once. The specimen was central memory CD4+ T cells from blood. The receptors shown here come from a man aged 25 to 45 in good health.

This clone has just a few counts. V and J are TRBV6-6 and TRBJ2-3; D tentatively reads TRBD1 or TRBD2 (5 bases each). The V end lost 1 base, the J end lost 4 bases, and 9 bases lay between the germline ends. The CDR3 is made up of 14 amino acids. Germline lookup yields CDR1 MNHNY and CDR2 SVGAGI (reference sequence). The CDR3 here is CASSYWGSSDTQYF. The CDR3 nucleotides are TGTGCCAGCAGTTACTGGGGGAGTTCAGATACGCAGTATTTT.

This chain uses TRBV7-9 with TRBJ2-1, with D possibly called TRBD1 or TRBD2 (7 bases each). Trimming took 4 bases from V and 6 from J, leaving 16 bases between them. This CDR3 spans 15 amino acids. In germline, CDR1 is SEHNR, CDR2 FQNEAQ (reference sequence). The CDR3 region has the DNA TGTGCCAGCAGCTCCCGGGGCAGGGGGGGCAATGAGCAGTTCTTC. It codes for CASSSRGRGGNEQFF.

V gene TRBV19 combines with J gene TRBJ2-5, with TRBD2 identical over 9 bases. CDR1 is LNHDA, CDR2 SQIVND, per germline (reference sequence). The CDR3 has 13 amino acids. V shed 7 bases, J shed 4 bases, and the junction held 4 bases outside the gene matches. Written as DNA, the CDR3 is TGTGCCAGTACCCAGACTAGCGGAGAGACCCAGTACTTC. It is translated as CASTQTSGETQYF.

For the CDR3, the DNA is TGCGCCACCTCTTTATCCGGGTACGAGCAGTACGTC. Protein: CATSLSGYEQYV. The V and J genes are TRBV10-1 and TRBJ2-7; D unclear. Trimming removed 10 bases from V and 4 bases from J, with 14 bases in between. The V gene's germline CDR1 is WNHNN and CDR2 SYGVQD (reference sequence). The CDR3 has 12 amino acids.

This clone showed up just a few times. J is TRBJ2-7 and V is TRBV10-3, with 7 bases identical to TRBD1. CDR3 length: 15 residues. With V trimmed by 3 bases and J by 3 bases, 8 bases remained unmatched. Germline CDR1 is ENHRY and CDR2 is SYGVKD. The CDR3 here is CAISDPRQGVYEQYF. The CDR3 nucleotides read TGTGCCATCAGTGACCCTCGACAGGGAGTCTACGAGCAGTACTTC.

In this sample, this clone turned up a few times. Other DNA sequences of this sample code for an identical CDR3. The chain is built from TRBV7-9 and TRBJ1-2; D ambiguous. Trimming cost V 3 bases and J 5 bases, with 7 bases left between them. This CDR3 is 12 amino acids long. In germline, CDR1 is SEHNR, CDR2 FQNEAQ (reference sequence). Here the CDR3 DNA reads TGTGCCAGCAGCTTTCGGGCTTATGGCTACACCTTC. It yields the protein CASSFRAYGYTF. The whole variable domain, remainder taken from reference TRBV7-9 and TRBJ1-2, is DTGVSQNPRHKITKRGQNVTFRCDPISEHNRLYWYRQTLGQGPEFLTYFQNEAQLEKSRLLSDRFSAERPKGSFSTLEIQRTEQGDSAMYLCASSFRAYGYTFGSGTRLTVV.

This clone came up a few times. The V and J genes are TRBV5-1 and TRBJ1-1, with a tentative D call TRBD1 (6 bases). Trimming removed 0 bases at V and 1 base at J, with 10 bases between. The CDR3 has 15 amino acids. From germline, CDR1 is SGHRS and CDR2 YFSETQ. The CDR3 reads CASSLGGGQNTEAFF. The CDR3 DNA is TGCGCCAGCAGCTTGGGTGGGGGCCAGAACACTGAAGCTTTCTTT.

The chain couples TRBV6-5 to TRBJ1-5; weak D call: TRBD1 (6 bases). Looked up from germline, CDR1 is MNHEY and CDR2 is SVGAGI. This CDR3 is 14 amino acids long. The V end was cut by 5 bases, the J end by 8 bases, with 16 bases between. The CDR3 DNA reads TGTGCCAGCAGTCCGGGGGGCATTTGGGAGCCCCAGCATTTT. Amino acid sequence: CASSPGGIWEPQHF.

This clone came up a few times. At one boundary the junction diverges from the germline segment, which might be a read error. The CDR3 here is CASTKGQGQTFFSF. The CDR3 nucleotides read TGTGCCAGCACCAAGGGACAGGGTCAGACCTTTTTCTCCTTC. The rearrangement joins TRBV9 to TRBJ1-2; 9 bases align to TRBD1. CDR1 and CDR2 (germline): SGDLS, YYNGEE. The CDR3 has 14 amino acids.

This clone appeared a few times. The rearrangement links TRBV7-9 to TRBJ2-3; 8 positions agree with TRBD2. CDR3 length equals 16 residues. With V trimmed by 2 bases and J by 0 bases, 4 bases remained unmatched. Germline CDR1 SEHNR, CDR2 FQNEAQ (reference sequence). This CDR3 is CASSLTSGRSTDTQYF. CDR3 sequence (DNA): TGTGCCAGCAGCTTAACAAGCGGGAGAAGCACAGATACGCAGTATTTT. Full variable domain (remainder filled in from reference TRBV7-9 and TRBJ2-3): DTGVSQNPRHKITKRGQNVTFRCDPISEHNRLYWYRQTLGQGPEFLTYFQNEAQLEKSRLLSDRFSAERPKGSFSTLEIQRTEQGDSAMYLCASSLTSGRSTDTQYFGPGTRLTVL.

The sample holds a few counts of this clone. The V and J genes are TRBV29-1 and TRBJ1-1, with D maybe TRBD1 (6 bases). V shed 4 bases and J shed 5 bases, with 14 bases lying between them. From germline, CDR1 is SQVTM and CDR2 ANQGSEA. This CDR3 comprises 13 residues. The CDR3 nucleotides read TGCAGCGTTGGTTTGGGGGCGCGGACTGAAGCTTTCTTT. Translating gives CSVGLGARTEAFF.

The chain carries TRBV5-5 and TRBJ2-4; 7 nucleotides align to TRBD2. CDR1 and CDR2 from the germline V gene are SGHKS and YYEKEE (reference sequence). The V and J ends lost 4 bases and 5 bases, in that order; junction bases with no gene match: 9. The CDR3 covers 15 residues. The DNA of the CDR3 is TGTGCCAGCAGCGTTAGCGGGTCTGCTCAAAACATTCAGTACTTC. This gives the protein CASSVSGSAQNIQYF.

The rearrangement links TRBV5-1 to TRBJ2-5; 9 bases are a match to TRBD1. In germline, CDR1 is SGHRS, CDR2 YFSETQ. CDR3 length equals 14 residues. V lost 4 bases and J lost 5; bases outside the gene matches: 6. CDR3 in DNA: TGCGCCAGCAGCACGGGACAGGGTGGGGAGACCCAGTACTTC. It translates to CASSTGQGGETQYF.

The chain carries TRBV5-1 and TRBJ2-4; TRBD1 might be the D (5 bases). Per germline, CDR1 SGHRS and CDR2 YFSETQ. The V end lost 3 bases, the J end lost 0 bases, and 13 bases lay between the germline ends. The CDR3 consists of 16 residues. CDR3 amino acids: CASSSTEILAKNIQYF. CDR3 bases: TGCGCCAGCAGCTCGACAGAGATCCTAGCCAAAAACATTCAGTACTTC.

The sample holds a few counts of this clone. The DNA of the CDR3 is TGTGCCAGCAGCTCGTCAGGGTCCGAGCAGTACTTC. It codes for CASSSSGSEQYF. This chain joins TRBV11-1 and TRBJ2-7; maybe TRBD1 (5 bases). V was clipped by 4 bases and J by 6 bases, with 10 bases between them. The germline V gene has CDR1 SGHAT and CDR2 FQDESV (reference sequence). The CDR3 contains 12 residues. Full variable domain (outside the CDR3, taken from reference TRBV11-1 and TRBJ2-7): EAEVAQSPRYKITEKSQAVAFWCDPISGHATLYWYRQILGQGPELLVQFQDESVVDDSQLPKDRFSAERLKGVDSTLKIQPAELGDSAMYLCASSSSGSEQYFGPGTRLTVT.

This clone was picked up a small number of times. The chain combines TRBV28 with TRBJ2-1, with 7 bases identical to TRBD1. The CDR3 covers 15 residues. Trimming cost V 7 bases and J 4 bases; bases outside gene matches: 10. Per germline, CDR1 MDHEN and CDR2 SYDVKM. The CDR3 loop reads CASNGDRVLYNEQFF. In DNA form, the CDR3 reads TGTGCCAGCAATGGGGACAGAGTATTGTACAATGAGCAGTTCTTC.

The genes are TRBV13 and TRBJ2-1; 11 bases align to TRBD2. The CDR3 covers 17 residues. The junction had 8 bases not matched to a gene; V was cut back by 1 base and J by 6 bases. CDR1 is PRHDT, CDR2 FYEKMQ, per germline (reference sequence). The CDR3 bases are TGTGCCAGCAGCTTAGTCACTAGCGGGAGTTCCCTCAATGAGCAGTTCTTC. It codes for CASSLVTSGSSLNEQFF. The complete variable domain, with remaining parts taken from reference TRBV13 and TRBJ2-1, reads AAGVIQSPRHLIKEKRETATLKCYPIPRHDTVYWYQQGPGQDPQFLISFYEKMQSDKGSIPDRFSAQQFSDYHSELNMSSLELGDSALYFCASSLVTSGSSLNEQFFGPGTRLTVL.